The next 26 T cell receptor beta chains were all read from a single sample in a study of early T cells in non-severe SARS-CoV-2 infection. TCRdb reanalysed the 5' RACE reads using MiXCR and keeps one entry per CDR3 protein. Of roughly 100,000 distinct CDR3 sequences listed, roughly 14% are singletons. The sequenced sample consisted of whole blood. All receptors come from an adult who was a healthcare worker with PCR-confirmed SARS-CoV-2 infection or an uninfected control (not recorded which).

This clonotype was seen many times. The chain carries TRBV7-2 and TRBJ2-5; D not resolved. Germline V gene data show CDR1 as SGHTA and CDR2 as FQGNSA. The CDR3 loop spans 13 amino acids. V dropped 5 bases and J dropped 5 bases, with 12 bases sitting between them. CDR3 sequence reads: CASSKTVGETQYF. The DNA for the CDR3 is TGTGCCAGCAGCAAAACAGTTGGGGAGACCCAGTACTTC.

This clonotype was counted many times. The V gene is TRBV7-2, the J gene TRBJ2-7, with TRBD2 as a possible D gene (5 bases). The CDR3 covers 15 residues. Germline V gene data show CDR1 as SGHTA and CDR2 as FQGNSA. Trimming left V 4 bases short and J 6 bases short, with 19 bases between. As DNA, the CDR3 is TGTGCCAGCAGCTCCGCGGCCCGGCCCGGAGGCGAGCAGTACTTC. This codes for CASSSAARPGGEQYF.

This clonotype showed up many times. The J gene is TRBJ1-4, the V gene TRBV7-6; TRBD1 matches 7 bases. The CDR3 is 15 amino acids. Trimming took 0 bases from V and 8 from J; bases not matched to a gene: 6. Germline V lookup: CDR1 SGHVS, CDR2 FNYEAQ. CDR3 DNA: TGTGCCAGCAGCTTAGCCTTCGGGACAGTAGAAAAACTGTTTTTT. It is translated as CASSLAFGTVEKLFF.

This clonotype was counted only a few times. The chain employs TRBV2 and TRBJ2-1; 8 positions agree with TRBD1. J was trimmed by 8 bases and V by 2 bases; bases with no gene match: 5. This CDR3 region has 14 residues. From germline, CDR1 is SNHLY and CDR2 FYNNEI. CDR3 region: CASSETTGVDEQFF. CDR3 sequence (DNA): TGTGCCAGCAGTGAAACGACAGGGGTCGATGAGCAGTTCTTC.

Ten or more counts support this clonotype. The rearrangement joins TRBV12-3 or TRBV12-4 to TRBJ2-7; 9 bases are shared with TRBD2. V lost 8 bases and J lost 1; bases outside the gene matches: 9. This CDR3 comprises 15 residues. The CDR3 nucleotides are TGTGCCAGCCGACAGGCTAGCGGGATATCCTACGAGCAGTACTTC. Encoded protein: CASRQASGISYEQYF.

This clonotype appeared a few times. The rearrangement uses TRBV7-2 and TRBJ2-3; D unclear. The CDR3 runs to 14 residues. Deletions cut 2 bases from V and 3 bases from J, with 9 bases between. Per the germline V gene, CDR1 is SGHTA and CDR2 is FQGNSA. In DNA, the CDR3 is TGTGCCAGCAGCTTACTTTTGGGGACAGATACGCAGTATTTT. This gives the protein CASSLLLGTDTQYF. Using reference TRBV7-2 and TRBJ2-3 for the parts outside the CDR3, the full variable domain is GAGVSQSPSNKVTEKGKDVELRCDPISGHTALYWYRQSLGQGLEFLIYFQGNSAPDKSGLPSDRFSAERTGGSVSTLTIQRTQQEDSAVYLCASSLLLGTDTQYFGPGTRLTVL.

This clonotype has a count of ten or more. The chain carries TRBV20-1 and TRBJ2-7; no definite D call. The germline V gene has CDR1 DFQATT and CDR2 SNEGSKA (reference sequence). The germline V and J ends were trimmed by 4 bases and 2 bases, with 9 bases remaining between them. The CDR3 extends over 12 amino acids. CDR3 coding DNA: TGCAGTGCTAACGAAGGCCCCTACGAGCAGTACTTC. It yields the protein CSANEGPYEQYF.

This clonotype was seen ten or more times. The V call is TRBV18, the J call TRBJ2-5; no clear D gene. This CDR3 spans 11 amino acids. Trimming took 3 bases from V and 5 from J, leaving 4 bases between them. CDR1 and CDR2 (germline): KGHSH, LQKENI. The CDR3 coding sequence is TGTGCCAGCTCACCCTATGAGACCCAGTACTTC. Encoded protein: CASSPYETQYF.

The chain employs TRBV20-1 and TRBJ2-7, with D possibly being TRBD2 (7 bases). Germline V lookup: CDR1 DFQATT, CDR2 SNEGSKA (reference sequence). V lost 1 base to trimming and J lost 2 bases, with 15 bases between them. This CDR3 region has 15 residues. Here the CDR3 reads CSARGGGGEAYEQYF. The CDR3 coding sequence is TGCAGTGCTAGAGGGGGAGGGGGAGAGGCCTACGAGCAGTACTTC.

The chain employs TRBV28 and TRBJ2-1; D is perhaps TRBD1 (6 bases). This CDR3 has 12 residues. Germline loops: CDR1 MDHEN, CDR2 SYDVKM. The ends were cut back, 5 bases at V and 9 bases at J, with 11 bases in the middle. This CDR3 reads CASSQQGFEQFF. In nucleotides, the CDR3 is TGTGCCAGCAGTCAACAGGGCTTTGAGCAGTTCTTC.

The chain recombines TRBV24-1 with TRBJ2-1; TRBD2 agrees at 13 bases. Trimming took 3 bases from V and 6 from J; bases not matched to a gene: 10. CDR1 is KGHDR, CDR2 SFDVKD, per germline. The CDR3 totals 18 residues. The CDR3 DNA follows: TGTGCCACCAGTGATCCAAACGTGGGACTAGCGGGGTCCAATGAGCAGTTCTTC. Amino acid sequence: CATSDPNVGLAGSNEQFF.

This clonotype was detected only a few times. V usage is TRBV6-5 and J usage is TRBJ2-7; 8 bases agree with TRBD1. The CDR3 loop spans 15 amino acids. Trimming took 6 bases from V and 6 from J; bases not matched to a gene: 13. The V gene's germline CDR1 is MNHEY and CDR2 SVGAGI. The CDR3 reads CASRDLGQGLSEQYF. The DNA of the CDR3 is TGTGCCAGCAGAGACCTTGGACAGGGTCTTTCCGAGCAGTACTTC.

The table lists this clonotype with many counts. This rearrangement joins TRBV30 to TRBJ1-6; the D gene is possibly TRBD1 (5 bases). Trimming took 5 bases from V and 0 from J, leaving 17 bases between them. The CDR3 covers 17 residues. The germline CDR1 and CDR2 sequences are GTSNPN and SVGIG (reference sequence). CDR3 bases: TGTGCCTGGCATGGGGACGGCTCAAGCTCCTATAATTCACCCCTCCACTTT. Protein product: CAWHGDGSSSYNSPLHF.

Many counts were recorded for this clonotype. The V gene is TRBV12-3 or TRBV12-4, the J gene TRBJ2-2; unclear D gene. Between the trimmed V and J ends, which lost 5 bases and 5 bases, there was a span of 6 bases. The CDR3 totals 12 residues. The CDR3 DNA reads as TGTGCCAGCAGTCCCAGGACCGGGGAGCTGTTTTTT. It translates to CASSPRTGELFF.

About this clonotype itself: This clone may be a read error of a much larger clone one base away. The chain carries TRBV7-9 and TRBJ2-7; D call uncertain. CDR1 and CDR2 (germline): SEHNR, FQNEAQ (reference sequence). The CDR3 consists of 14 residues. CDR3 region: CAGSSVGPPDEQYF. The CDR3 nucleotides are TGTGCCGGCAGCTCGGTAGGGCCGCCGGACGAGCAGTACTTC.

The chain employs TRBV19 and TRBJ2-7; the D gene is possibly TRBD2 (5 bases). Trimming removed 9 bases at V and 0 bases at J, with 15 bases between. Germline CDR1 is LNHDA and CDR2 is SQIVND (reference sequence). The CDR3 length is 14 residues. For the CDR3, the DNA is TGTGCCAGCGGGGAAGGCGGCTACTCCTACGAGCAGTACTTC. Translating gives CASGEGGYSYEQYF.

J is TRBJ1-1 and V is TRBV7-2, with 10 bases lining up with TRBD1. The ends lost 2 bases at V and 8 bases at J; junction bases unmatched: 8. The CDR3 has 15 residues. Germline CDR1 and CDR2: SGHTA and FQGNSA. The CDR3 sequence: CASSLIPGTGAEAFF. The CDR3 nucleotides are TGTGCCAGCAGCTTAATCCCCGGGACAGGGGCGGAAGCTTTCTTT.

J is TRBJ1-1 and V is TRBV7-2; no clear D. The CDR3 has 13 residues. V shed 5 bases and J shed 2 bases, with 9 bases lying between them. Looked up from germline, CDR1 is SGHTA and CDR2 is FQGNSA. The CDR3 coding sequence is TGTGCCAGCAGCCAGTACTATAACACTGAAGCTTTCTTT. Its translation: CASSQYYNTEAFF.

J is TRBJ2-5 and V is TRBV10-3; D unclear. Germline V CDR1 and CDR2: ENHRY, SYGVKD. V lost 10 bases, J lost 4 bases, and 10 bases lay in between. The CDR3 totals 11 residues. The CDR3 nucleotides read TGTGCCACCACCTCGGGAGAGACCCAGTACTTC. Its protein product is CATTSGETQYF.

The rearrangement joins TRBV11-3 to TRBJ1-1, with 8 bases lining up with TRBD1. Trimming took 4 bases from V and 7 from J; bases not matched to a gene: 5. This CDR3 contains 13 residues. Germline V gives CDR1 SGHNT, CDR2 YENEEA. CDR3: CASSSRTGSEAFF. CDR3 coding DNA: TGTGCCAGCAGCTCACGGACAGGGAGTGAAGCTTTCTTT.

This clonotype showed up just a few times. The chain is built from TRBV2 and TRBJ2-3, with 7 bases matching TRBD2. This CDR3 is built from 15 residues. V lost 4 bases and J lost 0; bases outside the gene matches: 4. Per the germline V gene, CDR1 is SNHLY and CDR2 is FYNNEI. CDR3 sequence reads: CASSGLADSTDTQYF. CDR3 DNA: TGTGCCAGCAGTGGGCTAGCGGATAGCACAGATACGCAGTATTTT.

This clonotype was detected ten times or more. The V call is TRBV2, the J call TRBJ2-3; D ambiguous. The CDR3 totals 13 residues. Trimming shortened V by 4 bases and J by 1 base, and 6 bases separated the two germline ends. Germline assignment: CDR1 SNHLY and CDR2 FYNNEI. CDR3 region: CASSVARTDTQYF. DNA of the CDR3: TGTGCCAGCAGTGTCGCACGCACAGATACGCAGTATTTT.

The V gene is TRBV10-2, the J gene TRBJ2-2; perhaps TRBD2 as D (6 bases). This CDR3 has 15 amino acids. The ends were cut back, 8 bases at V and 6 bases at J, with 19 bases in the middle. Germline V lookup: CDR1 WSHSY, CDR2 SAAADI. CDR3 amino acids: CASSKGRFASGELFF. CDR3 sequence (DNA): TGCGCCAGCTCCAAGGGGAGGTTTGCCTCCGGGGAGCTGTTTTTT.

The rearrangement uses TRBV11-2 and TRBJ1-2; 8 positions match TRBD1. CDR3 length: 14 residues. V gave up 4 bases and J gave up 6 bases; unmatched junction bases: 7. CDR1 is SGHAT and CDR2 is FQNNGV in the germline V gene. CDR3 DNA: TGTGCCAGCAGCTCTGGACAGGGAAGACATGGCTACACCTTC. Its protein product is CASSSGQGRHGYTF.

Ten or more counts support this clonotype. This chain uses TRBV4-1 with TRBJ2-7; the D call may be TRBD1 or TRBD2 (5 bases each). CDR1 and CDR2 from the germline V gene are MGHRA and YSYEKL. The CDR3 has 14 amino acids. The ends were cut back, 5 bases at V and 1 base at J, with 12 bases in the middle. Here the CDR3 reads CASSYGATSYEQYF. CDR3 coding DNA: TGCGCCAGCAGCTACGGGGCCACGTCCTACGAGCAGTACTTC.

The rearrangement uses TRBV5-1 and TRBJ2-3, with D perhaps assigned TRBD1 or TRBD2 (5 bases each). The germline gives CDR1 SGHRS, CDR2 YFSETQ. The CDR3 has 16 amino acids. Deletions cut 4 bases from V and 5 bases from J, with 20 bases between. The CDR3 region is CASSRWGGGQKDTQYF. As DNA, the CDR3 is TGCGCCAGCAGCCGGTGGGGCGGCGGGCAGAAAGATACGCAGTATTTT.